These T cell receptor beta chains were read from a single sample in a study of shared clonotypes between healthy human individuals. Method: immunoSEQ multiplex PCR; TCRdb's copy keeps in-frame clones and lacks some. The profile shows around 2.1 million clones, just over 90% of them singletons. Sequenced input: naive CD8+ T cells from PBMCs. All receptors come from a man aged 18 to 30 in good health. Some clones in this sample may be carry-over from other donors' samples. Both conserved end residues are part of each CDR3. D genes are given only for firm matches.

j_call | v_call | d_call | cdr3_aa | cdr3_nt
TRBJ2-3 | TRBV7-9 | TRBD2 | CASSLDREGSLGDTQYF | TGTGCCAGCAGCTTAGACCGGGAGGGGTCCCTCGGAGATACGCAGTATTTT
TRBJ1-1 | TRBV28 | . | CASSLAVGDLPTEAFF | TGTGCCAGCAGTTTAGCTGTGGGGGACCTCCCCACTGAAGCTTTCTTT
TRBJ2-2 | TRBV5-1 | TRBD1 | CASVPGQGDTGELFF | TGCGCCAGCGTCCCGGGGCAGGGGGATACCGGGGAGCTGTTTTTT
TRBJ2-2 | TRBV6-5 | . | CASSYSSPGELFF | TGTGCCAGCAGTTACTCCTCGCCCGGGGAGCTGTTTTTT
TRBJ1-6 | TRBV27 | . | CASSLSSRVNSPLHF | TGTGCCAGCAGTTTATCTTCCAGGGTGAATTCACCCCTCCACTTT
TRBJ2-7 | TRBV10-3 | TRBD2 | CAAGTSGTQVNYEQYF | TGTGCCGCCGGGACTAGCGGGACCCAGGTTAACTACGAGCAGTACTTC
TRBJ1-2 | TRBV19 | . | CASSISVRSLWGYTF | TGTGCCAGTAGTATATCGGTCAGATCTCTCTGGGGCTACACCTTC
TRBJ2-7 | TRBV10-3 | . | CATDGALGQNYEQYF | TGTGCCACCGACGGGGCCCTCGGACAGAACTACGAGCAGTACTTC
TRBJ1-4 | TRBV7-9 | . | CASSLVGQLNEKLFF | TGTGCCAGCAGCTTAGTAGGGCAGCTTAATGAAAAACTGTTTTTT
TRBJ2-2 | TRBV4-1 | . | CASSPGVAGVTGELFF | TGCGCCAGCAGCCCAGGGGTGGCGGGAGTTACCGGGGAGCTGTTTTTT
TRBJ2-5 | TRBV2 | . | CASSEAKIGTVGETQYF | TGTGCCAGCAGTGAAGCGAAGATTGGGACGGTGGGAGAGACCCAGTACTTC
TRBJ2-1 | TRBV6-5 | . | CASSYSSGRANEQFF | TGTGCCAGCAGTTACTCGTCTGGCAGGGCGAATGAGCAGTTCTTC
TRBJ1-1 | TRBV27 | . | CASWGNLEREAFF | TGTGCCAGCTGGGGAAACTTGGAGCGAGAGGCTTTCTTT
TRBJ2-2 | TRBV4-1 | . | CASSPIARATNTGELFF | TGCGCCAGCAGCCCTATTGCGCGGGCCACGAACACCGGGGAGCTGTTTTTT
TRBJ2-1 | TRBV2 | . | CASREGLRNNEQFF | TGTGCCAGCAGAGAGGGACTCCGGAACAATGAGCAGTTCTTC
TRBJ1-4 | TRBV6-1 | TRBD1 | CASSESQGGNEKLFF | TGTGCCAGCAGTGAATCCCAGGGGGGTAATGAAAAACTGTTTTTT
TRBJ2-1 | TRBV28 | . | CASSLNRYNEQFF | TGTGCCAGCAGTTTAAACCGTTACAATGAGCAGTTCTTC
TRBJ2-3 | TRBV9 | TRBD2 | CASSLPGLGGTDTQYF | TGTGCCAGCAGTCTCCCGGGACTAGGGGGCACAGATACGCAGTATTTT